These 5 T cell receptor beta chains came from one sample sequenced in a study of identical twins. TCRdb reprocessed the 5' RACE reads with MiXCR, giving one entry per CDR3 protein. This table holds hundreds of thousands of distinct CDR3 sequences, 9% to 15% found once. The sample also formed part of further work on yellow fever vaccine responses in identical twins.

Sequences were obtained from PBMCs. These receptors all stem from a woman aged 18-29 years in good health.

This clonotype has only a few counts. The rearrangement links TRBV3-1 to TRBJ1-6; 7 nucleotides align to TRBD1. The V gene's germline CDR1 is LGHDT and CDR2 YNNKEL (reference sequence). The CDR3 contains 14 residues. V trimming: 3 bases; J trimming: 8 bases; junction bases outside the gene matches: 4. CDR3 sequence reads: CASSHAGGYSPLHF. The CDR3 DNA is TGTGCCAGCAGCCATGCAGGGGGGTATTCACCCCTCCACTTT.

The chain is built from TRBV11-2 and TRBJ2-7; the D is unclear. V lost 5 bases to trimming and J lost 7 bases, with 15 bases between them. The CDR3 runs 13 residues. CDR1 is SGHAT, CDR2 FQNNGV, per germline. CDR3 sequence reads: CASSPSNSPEQYV. CDR3 coding DNA: TGTGCCAGCAGCCCAAGCAACTCCCCGGAGCAGTACGTC.

This clonotype was recorded a few times. The chain couples TRBV5-1 to TRBJ2-2, with 7 bases aligning to TRBD1. This CDR3 has 13 residues. CDR1 and CDR2 (germline): SGHRS, YFSETQ. V gave up 4 bases and J gave up 5 bases; unmatched junction bases: 2. CDR3 amino acids: CASSPGQTGELFF. The CDR3 region has the DNA TGCGCCAGCAGCCCGGGACAGACCGGGGAGCTGTTTTTT.

Many counts were recorded for this clonotype. This chain connects TRBV7-9 to TRBJ1-1; D is unresolved. CDR3 length equals 15 residues. CDR1 and CDR2 (germline): SEHNR, FQNEAQ (reference sequence). Trimming stripped 5 bases from V and 1 base from J, with 14 bases between. The CDR3 here is CASSRVGFGNTEAFF. The CDR3 DNA is TGTGCCAGCAGCCGGGTAGGTTTCGGGAACACTGAAGCTTTCTTT.

V gene TRBV4-2 combines with J gene TRBJ2-1, with D possibly matching TRBD2 (6 bases). The CDR3 spans 17 residues. Germline-derived CDR1 and CDR2 are LGHNA and YNFKEQ. The V end was cut by 0 bases, the J end by 8 bases, with 20 bases between. CDR3 in DNA: TGTGCCAGCAGCCAAGAGGCGGCGGGGCTTGGGGAGTATGAGCAGTTCTTC. It is translated as CASSQEAAGLGEYEQFF.